This T cell receptor (beta chain) is from a study of CD8+CD57+ T cells in acquired aplastic anemia. The CDR3 spans 14 residues. CDR1 is SGHDN, CDR2 FVKESK, per germline. The germline V and J ends were trimmed by 7 bases and 0 bases, with 11 bases remaining between them. This clonotype was counted many times. Individuals selected for sequencing had exhibited CD8+CD57+ cell expansion on flow cytometry. Both TCR beta VDJ combination and CDR3 sequence profiling were carried out. Genomic DNA was the template for this profiling. TCRdb called the reads again in MiXCR, with one record for every CDR3 protein. This sample has a few hundred thousand distinct CDR3 sequences, with about a third found just once.

This chain links TRBV14 with TRBJ2-3, with D perhaps TRBD2 (6 bases). The sequencing input was sorted CD4+, CD8+, or CD8+CD57+ T cells (not recorded which) from PBMCs. This clonotype was obtained from a human donor with aplastic anemia. CDR3 sequence reads: CASTLGGSTDTQYF. In nucleotides, the CDR3 is TGTGCCAGCACTCTCGGGGGAAGCACAGATACGCAGTATTTT.